This T cell receptor beta chain was sequenced in a study of T-cell reconstitution after alpha-beta-depleted transplantation in children. Trimming shortened V by 3 bases and J by 5 bases, and 22 bases separated the two germline ends. The length of the CDR3 is 17 residues. Germline-derived CDR1 and CDR2 are MDHEN and SYDVKM. Molecular barcoding with unique molecular identifiers was used for the TCRbeta library. MiXCR was run by TCRdb on the PCR reads, yielding one entry per CDR3 protein. There are roughly 500,000 distinct CDR3 sequences in the sample; roughly a tenth occur only once, and about 2.1% lies in the top ten. This clonotype was seen a handful of times. What it binds is unknown. Study-wide points: Newly generated T cells supplied most T-cell counts and diversity one year post-transplant. TCRbeta diversity was high at day 60 in some patients (a result of surviving recipient T cells and thymic progenitors).

The V call is TRBV28, the J call TRBJ1-2; D perhaps matches TRBD1 (5 bases). This specimen consisted of PBMCs, obtained before TCRalphabeta/CD19-depleted stem cell transplant. The sequence derives from a child aged 2 to 10 with inherited bone marrow failure, due to receive a stem cell transplant. Written as DNA, the CDR3 is TGTGCCAGCAGTTTGCTCCCGTTCGGGACCCGGGAATATGGCTACACCTTC. It encodes CASSLLPFGTREYGYTF.